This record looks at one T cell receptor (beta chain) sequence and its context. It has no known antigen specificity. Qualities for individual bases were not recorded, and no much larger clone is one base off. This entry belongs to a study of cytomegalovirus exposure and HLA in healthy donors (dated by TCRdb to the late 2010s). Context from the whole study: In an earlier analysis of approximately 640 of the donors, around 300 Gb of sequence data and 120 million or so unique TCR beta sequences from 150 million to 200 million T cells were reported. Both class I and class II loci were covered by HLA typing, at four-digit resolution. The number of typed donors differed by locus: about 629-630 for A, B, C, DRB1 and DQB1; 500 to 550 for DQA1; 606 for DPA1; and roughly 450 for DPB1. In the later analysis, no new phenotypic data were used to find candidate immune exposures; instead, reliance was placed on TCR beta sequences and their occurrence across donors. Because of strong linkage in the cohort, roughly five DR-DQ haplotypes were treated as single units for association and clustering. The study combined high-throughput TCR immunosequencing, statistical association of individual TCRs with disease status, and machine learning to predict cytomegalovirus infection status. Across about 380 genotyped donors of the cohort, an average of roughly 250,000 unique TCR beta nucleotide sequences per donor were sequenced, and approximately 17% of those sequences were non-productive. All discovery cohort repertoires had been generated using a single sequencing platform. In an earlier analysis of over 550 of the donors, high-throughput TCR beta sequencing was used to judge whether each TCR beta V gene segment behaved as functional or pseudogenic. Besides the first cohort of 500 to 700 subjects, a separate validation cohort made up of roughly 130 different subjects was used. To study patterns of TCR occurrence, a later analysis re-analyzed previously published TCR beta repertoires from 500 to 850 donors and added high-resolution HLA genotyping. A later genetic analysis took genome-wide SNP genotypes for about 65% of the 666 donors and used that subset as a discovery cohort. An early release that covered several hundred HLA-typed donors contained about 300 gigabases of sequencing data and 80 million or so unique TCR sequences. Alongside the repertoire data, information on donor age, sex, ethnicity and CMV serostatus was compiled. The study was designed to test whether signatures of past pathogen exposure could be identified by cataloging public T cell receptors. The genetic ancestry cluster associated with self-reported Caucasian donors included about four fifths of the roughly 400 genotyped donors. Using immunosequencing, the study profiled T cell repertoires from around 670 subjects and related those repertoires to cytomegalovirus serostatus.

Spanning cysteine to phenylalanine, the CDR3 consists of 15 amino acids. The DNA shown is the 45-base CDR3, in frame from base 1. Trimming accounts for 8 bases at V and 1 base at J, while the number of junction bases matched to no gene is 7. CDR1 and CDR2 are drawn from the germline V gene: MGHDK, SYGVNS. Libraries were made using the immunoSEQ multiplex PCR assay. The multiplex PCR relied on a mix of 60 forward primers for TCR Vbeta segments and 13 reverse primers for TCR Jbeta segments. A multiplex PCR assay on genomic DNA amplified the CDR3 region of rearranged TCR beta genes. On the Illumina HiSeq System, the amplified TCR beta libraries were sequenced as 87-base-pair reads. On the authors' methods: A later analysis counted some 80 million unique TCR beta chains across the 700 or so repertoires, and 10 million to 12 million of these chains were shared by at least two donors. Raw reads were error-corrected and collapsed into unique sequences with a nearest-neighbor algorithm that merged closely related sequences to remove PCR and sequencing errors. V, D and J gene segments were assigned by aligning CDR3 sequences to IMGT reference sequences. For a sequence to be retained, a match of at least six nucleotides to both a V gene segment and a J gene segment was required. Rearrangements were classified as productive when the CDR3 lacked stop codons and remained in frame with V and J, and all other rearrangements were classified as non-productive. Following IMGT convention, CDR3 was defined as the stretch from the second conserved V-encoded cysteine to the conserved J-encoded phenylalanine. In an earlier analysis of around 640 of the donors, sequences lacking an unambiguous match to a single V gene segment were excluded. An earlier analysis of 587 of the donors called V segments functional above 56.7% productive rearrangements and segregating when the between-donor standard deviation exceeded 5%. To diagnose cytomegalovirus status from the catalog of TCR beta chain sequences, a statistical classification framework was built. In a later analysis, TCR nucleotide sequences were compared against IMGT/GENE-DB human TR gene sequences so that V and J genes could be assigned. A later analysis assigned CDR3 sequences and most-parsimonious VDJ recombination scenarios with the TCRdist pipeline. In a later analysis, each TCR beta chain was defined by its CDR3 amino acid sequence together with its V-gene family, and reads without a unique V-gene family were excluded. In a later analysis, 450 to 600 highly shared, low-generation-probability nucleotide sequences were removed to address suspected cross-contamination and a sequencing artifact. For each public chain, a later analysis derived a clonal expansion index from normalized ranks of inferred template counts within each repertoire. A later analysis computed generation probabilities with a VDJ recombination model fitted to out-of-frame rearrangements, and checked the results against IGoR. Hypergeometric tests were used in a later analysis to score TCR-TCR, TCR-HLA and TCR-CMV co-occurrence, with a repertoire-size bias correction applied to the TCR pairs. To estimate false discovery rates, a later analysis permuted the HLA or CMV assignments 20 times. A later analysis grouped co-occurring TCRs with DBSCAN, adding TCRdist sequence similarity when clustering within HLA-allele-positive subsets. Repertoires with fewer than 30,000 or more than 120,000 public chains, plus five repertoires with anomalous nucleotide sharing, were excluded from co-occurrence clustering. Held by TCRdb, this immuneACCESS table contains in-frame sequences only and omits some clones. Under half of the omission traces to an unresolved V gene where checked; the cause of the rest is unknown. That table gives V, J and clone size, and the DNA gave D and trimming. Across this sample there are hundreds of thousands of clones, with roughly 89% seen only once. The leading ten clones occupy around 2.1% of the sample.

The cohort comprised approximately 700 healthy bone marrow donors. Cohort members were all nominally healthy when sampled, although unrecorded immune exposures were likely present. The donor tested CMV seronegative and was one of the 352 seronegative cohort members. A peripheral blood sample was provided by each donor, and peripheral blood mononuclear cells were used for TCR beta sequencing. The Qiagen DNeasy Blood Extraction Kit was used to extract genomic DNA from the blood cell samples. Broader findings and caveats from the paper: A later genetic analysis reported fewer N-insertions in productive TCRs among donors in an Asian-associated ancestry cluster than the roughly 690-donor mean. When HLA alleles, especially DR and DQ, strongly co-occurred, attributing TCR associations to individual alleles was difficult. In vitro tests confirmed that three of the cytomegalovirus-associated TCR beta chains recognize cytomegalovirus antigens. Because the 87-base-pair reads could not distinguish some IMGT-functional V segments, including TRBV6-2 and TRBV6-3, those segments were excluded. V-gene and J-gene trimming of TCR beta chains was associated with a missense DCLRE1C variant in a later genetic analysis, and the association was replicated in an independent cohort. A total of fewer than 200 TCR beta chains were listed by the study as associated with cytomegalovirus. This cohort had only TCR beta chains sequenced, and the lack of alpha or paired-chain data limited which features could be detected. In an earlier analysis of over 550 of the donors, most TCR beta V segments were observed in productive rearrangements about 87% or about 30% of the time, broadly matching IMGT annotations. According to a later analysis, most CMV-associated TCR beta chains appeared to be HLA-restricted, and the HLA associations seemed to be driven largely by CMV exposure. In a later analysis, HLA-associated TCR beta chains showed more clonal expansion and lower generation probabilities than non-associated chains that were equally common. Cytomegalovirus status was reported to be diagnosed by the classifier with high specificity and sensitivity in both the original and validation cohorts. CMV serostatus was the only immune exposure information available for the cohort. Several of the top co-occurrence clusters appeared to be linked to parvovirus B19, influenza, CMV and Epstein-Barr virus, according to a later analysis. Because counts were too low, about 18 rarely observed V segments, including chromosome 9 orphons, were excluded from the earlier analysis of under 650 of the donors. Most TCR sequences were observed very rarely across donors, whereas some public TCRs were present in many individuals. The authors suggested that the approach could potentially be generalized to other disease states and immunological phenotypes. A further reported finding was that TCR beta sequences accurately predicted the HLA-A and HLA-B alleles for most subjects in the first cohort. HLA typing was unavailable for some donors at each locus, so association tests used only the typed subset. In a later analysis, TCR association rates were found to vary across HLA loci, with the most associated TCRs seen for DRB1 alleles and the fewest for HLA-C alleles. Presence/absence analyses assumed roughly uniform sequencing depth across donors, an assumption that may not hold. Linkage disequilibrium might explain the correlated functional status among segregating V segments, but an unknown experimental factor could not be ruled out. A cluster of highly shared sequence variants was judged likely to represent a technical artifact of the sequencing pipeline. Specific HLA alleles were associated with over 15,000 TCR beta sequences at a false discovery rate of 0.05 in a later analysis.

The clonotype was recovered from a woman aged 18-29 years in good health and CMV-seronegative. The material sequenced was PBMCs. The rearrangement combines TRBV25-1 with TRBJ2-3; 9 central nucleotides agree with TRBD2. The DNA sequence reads TGTGCCAGCTCGTCGGAGCGGGGGGGCACAGATACGCAGTATTTT. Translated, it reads CASSSERGGTDTQYF.